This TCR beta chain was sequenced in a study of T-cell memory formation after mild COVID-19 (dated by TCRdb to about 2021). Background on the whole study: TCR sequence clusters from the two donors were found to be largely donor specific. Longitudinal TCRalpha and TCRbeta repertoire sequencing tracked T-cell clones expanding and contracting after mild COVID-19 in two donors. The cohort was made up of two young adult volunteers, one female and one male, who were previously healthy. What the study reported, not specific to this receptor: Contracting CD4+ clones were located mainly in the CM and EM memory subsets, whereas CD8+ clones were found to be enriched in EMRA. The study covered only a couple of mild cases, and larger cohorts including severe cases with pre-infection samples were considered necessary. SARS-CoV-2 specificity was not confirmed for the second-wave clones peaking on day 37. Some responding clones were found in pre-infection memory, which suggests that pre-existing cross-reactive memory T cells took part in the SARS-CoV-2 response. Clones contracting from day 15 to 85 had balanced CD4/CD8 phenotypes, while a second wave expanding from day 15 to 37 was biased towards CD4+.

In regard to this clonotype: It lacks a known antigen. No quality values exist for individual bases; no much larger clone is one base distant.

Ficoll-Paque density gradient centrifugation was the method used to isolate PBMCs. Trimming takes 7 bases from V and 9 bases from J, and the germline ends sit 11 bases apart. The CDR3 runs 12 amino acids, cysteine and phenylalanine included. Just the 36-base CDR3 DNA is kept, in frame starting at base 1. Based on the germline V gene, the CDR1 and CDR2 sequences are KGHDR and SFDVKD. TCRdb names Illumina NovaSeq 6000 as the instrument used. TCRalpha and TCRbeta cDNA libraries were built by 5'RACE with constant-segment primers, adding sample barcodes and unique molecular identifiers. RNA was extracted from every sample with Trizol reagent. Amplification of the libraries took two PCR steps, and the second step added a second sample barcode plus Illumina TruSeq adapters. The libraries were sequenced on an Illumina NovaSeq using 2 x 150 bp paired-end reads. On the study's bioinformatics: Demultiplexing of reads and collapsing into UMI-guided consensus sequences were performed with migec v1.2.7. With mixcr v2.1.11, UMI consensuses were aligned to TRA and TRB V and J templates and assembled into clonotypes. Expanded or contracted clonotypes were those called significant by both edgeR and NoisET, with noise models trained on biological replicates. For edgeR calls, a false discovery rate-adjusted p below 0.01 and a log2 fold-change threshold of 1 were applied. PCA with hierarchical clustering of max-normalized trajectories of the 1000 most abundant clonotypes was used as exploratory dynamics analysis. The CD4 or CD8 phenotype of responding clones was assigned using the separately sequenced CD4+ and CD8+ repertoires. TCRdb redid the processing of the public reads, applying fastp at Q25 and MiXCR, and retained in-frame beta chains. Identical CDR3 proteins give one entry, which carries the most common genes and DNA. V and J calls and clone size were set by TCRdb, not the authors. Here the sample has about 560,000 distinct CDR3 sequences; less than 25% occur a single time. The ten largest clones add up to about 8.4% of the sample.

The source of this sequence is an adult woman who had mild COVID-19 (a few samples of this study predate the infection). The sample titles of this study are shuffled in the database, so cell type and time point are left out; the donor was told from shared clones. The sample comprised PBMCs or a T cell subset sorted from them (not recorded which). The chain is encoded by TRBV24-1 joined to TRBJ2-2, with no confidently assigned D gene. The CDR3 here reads CATSLYGWELFF. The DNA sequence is TGTGCCACCAGCCTCTACGGGTGGGAGCTGTTTTTT.